Listed below are T cell receptor beta chains from one sample, sequenced in a study of tumor-infiltrating lymphocytes in oesophageal squamous cell carcinoma. TCRdb redid the calling of the PCR reads with MiXCR, one entry per CDR3 protein. Here the sample spans about 17,000 distinct CDR3 sequences, 35% to 45% being singletons. Sequencing used normal esophageal tissue next to the tumor. These receptor sequences come from a female donor with esophageal squamous cell carcinoma. Each CDR3 is given with its conserved first and last residue. D genes are given only for firm matches. Not all rows give a size; the values are once, few, many and, for expanded clones, a class.

v_gene: TRBV7-2
j_gene: TRBJ1-1
len: 14
d_gene: .
abundance: few
CDR3nt: TGTGCCAGCACCCTACGTATAATGAACACTGAAGCTTTCTTT
CDR3aa: CASTLRIMNTEAFF

v_gene: TRBV11-2
j_gene: TRBJ2-1
len: 16
d_gene: TRBD2
abundance: many
CDR3nt: TGTGCCAGCAGCTTAGGTCCAGCGGGAGGTTACAATGAGCAGTTCTTC
CDR3aa: CASSLGPAGGYNEQFF

v_gene: TRBV28
j_gene: TRBJ1-2
len: 13
d_gene: .
abundance: many
CDR3nt: TGTGCCAGCTCTTTACCAGAACTCTATGGCTACACCTTC
CDR3aa: CASSLPELYGYTF

v_gene: TRBV11-2
j_gene: TRBJ2-5
len: 14
d_gene: TRBD1
abundance: once
CDR3nt: TGTGCCAGCAGCGGTCGATTAGGGGGCGGTGAGCAGTACTTC
CDR3aa: CASSGRLGGGEQYF

v_gene: TRBV6-6
j_gene: TRBJ2-7
len: 17
d_gene: .
abundance: many
CDR3nt: TGTGCCAGCAGTTACTCGAATCGCGTGACCATCTCCTACGAGCAGTACTTC
CDR3aa: CASSYSNRVTISYEQYF

v_gene: TRBV5-1
j_gene: TRBJ2-3
len: 14
d_gene: .
abundance: .
CDR3nt: TGCGCCAGCAGCTTGGGTGGGAGCACAGATACGCAGTATTTT
CDR3aa: CASSLGGSTDTQYF

v_gene: TRBV7-2
j_gene: TRBJ2-7
len: 13
d_gene: .
abundance: few
CDR3nt: TGTGCCAGCAGCTTAGGGACAGAATACGAGCAGTACTTC
CDR3aa: CASSLGTEYEQYF

v_gene: TRBV7-8
j_gene: TRBJ2-3
len: 16
d_gene: TRBD1
abundance: few
CDR3nt: TGTGCCAGCAGCTTAGAAGGCAGGGGGCTCGGAGATACGCAGTATTTT
CDR3aa: CASSLEGRGLGDTQYF

v_gene: TRBV6-1
j_gene: TRBJ1-1
len: 15
d_gene: .
abundance: .
CDR3nt: TGTGCCAGCAGTACCCGGGACGGCCCGAACACTGAAGCTTTCTTT
CDR3aa: CASSTRDGPNTEAFF

v_gene: TRBV5-5
j_gene: TRBJ2-1
len: 13
d_gene: .
abundance: medium-sized
CDR3nt: TGTGCCAGCAGCTTGGGTATTAGAGAGGAGCAGTTCTTC
CDR3aa: CASSLGIREEQFF

v_gene: TRBV19
j_gene: TRBJ1-2
len: 13
d_gene: TRBD1
abundance: few
CDR3nt: TGTGCCAGTAGTGTCGGACAGGGGCGAGGCTACACCTTC
CDR3aa: CASSVGQGRGYTF

v_gene: TRBV19
j_gene: TRBJ2-2
len: 16
d_gene: .
abundance: few
CDR3nt: TGTGCCAGTAGTATAGGGTCAGGAGGGGTTACCGGGGAGCTGTTTTTT
CDR3aa: CASSIGSGGVTGELFF

v_gene: TRBV7-3
j_gene: TRBJ2-7
len: 12
d_gene: .
abundance: few
CDR3nt: TGTGCCAGCAGCTTATCGAACTACGAGCAGTACTTC
CDR3aa: CASSLSNYEQYF

v_gene: TRBV24-1
j_gene: TRBJ2-1
len: 15
d_gene: .
abundance: .
CDR3nt: TGTGCCACCAGTGATTTTAGCGACTCCTACAATGAGCAGTTCTTC
CDR3aa: CATSDFSDSYNEQFF